A selection of T cell receptor beta chains follows, all from one sample in a study of cytomegalovirus exposure and HLA in healthy donors. Sequenced by immunoSEQ multiplex PCR; TCRdb stores in-frame clones only, minus some. The table has approximately 180,000 clones, about 80% seen once. Sequencing was performed on PBMCs. These receptors all come from a woman aged 25 to 39 in good health and CMV-seropositive. CDR3s include the opening cysteine and the closing phenylalanine or tryptophan.

>TRBV25-1|TRBJ2-1
CASSEGGGGDEQFF
>TRBV30|TRBJ2-3
CAYTAQVTDTQYF
>TRBV5-6|TRBJ2-3
CASSLGLSTTLTDTQYF
>TRBV4-1|TRBJ2-6
CASSQDPGGVSGANVLTF
>TRBV4-1|TRBJ2-1
CASSPRTSPEQFF
>TRBV5-6|TRBJ2-1
CASSFSGISEQFF
>TRBV30|TRBJ2-3
CAWSEGHSGFSTDTQYF
>TRBV5-1|TRBJ2-3
CASSSPSGGDTQYF
>TRBV28|TRBJ2-7
CATFSGHTYEQYF
>TRBV6-1|TRBJ1-5
CASSLGGANQPQHF
>TRBV9|TRBJ2-1
CASSATLGQGTYNEQFF
>TRBV10-3|TRBJ1-2
CAIRGGGESGYTF
>TRBV2|TRBJ2-7
CASSAGGTGTYEQYF
>TRBV10-3|TRBJ2-3
CAITKQATTDTQYF
>TRBV27|TRBJ2-7
CASSFRGLAGGPSYEQYF
>TRBV5-4|.
CASSWAGGAREQYF
>TRBV7-8|TRBJ1-1
CASSVGGSEAFF
>TRBV7-8|TRBJ2-1
CASSLQLAPGWASKNEQFF
>TRBV5-1|TRBJ1-2
CASSPGTGGVALYGYTF
>TRBV5-1|TRBJ1-5
CASSLGGTMNQPQHF
>TRBV30|TRBJ1-1
CAWTVRGTTNTEAFF
>TRBV5-1|TRBJ2-7
CASSLRQGYYEQYF
>TRBV7-2|TRBJ1-1
CASSLTYREMNTEAFF
>TRBV5-1|TRBJ2-1
CASSLAPGLGNEQFF
>TRBV19|TRBJ2-1
CASSIGGRGRIDEQFF
>TRBV19|TRBJ2-7
CASSTAAGHEQYF
>TRBV28|TRBJ2-7
CASRPGGATYEQYF
>TRBV11-2|TRBJ1-4
CASGLLGATNEKLFF
>TRBV30|TRBJ2-5
CAWNLGRTGETQYF
>TRBV28|TRBJ1-5
CASTLGQGNQPQHF
>TRBV11-2|TRBJ2-5
CASSSTGWETQYF
>TRBV6-4|TRBJ2-7
CASSEEGSGNYEQYF
>TRBV5-4|TRBJ2-5
CASSPPTSGRGETQYF
>TRBV4-1|TRBJ1-5
CASSQRGVSNQPQHF
>TRBV7-8|TRBJ2-3
CASSRLAGGRGITDTQYF
>TRBV6-5|TRBJ2-5
CASRQGLLETQYF
>TRBV5-4|TRBJ2-3
CASSPGTSNTDTQYF
>TRBV28|TRBJ1-1
CASEFNMNTEAFF
>TRBV7-2|TRBJ1-2
CASSLGVQGVGGYTF
>TRBV5-1|TRBJ2-1
CASSVGLAGGVLGEQFF
>TRBV15|TRBJ1-1
CATSRDPGTQSVAFF
>TRBV6-5|TRBJ2-2
CASSRGTGELFF